This T cell receptor (beta chain) emerged from a study of graft-versus-host responses after intestinal transplantation. Background on the study: Tacrolimus plus steroids were given to all recipients for roughly three years, preceded by anti-thymocyte globulin induction.

Overall study results and limits: Present in recipient marrow, GvH clones included some that appeared first in ileum or blood. Allograft graft-versus-host to host-versus-graft clonal ratios ran high in patients with graft-donor T cell macrochimerism. GvH clone levels peaked in circulation, and this peak was associated with early post-transplant HvG declines.

Germline V gives CDR1 SGHDT, CDR2 YYEEEE. Trimming left V 3 bases short and J 2 bases short, with 15 bases between. The CDR3 is 16 amino acids. On this clone: Its antigen remains unidentified.

The table came from immunoSEQ multiplex PCR; TCRdb's copy has only in-frame clones and leaves some out. Among tens of thousands of clones listed, approximately 88% were seen once. This specimen consisted of unstimulated CD8+ T cells sorted from spleen or lymph node cells, obtained before intestinal transplant. This sequence was found in a human donor who received an intestinal transplant. The J gene is TRBJ2-1, the V gene TRBV5-6; D might be TRBD1 (6 bases). CDR3 DNA: TGTGCCAGCAGCTCCCCCCAGGGGTTTCCCTACAATGAGCAGTTCTTC. This codes for CASSSPQGFPYNEQFF.